This T cell receptor (beta chain) was recovered during a study of blood T cell repertoires in COVID-19. Study in general: The United States, Italy and Spain provided the acute and convalescent COVID-19 samples. Sample material is recorded as cDNA or gDNA derived from T cells, B-cell-depleted T cells, or PBMCs.

The V end lost 0 bases, the J end lost 0 bases, and 15 bases lay between the germline ends. The CDR3 sequence is 19 residues long. Germline CDR1 is SGHTA and CDR2 is FQGNSA. The count of this clone is one. Per the original data handling: Counts of nucleated cells, estimated from reference gene primer amplification, were obtained. Produced via immunoSEQ multiplex PCR; TCRdb's table is partial and in-frame only. V, J and clone size derive from that table, while D and trimming were established from the DNA sequence. This table holds approximately 260,000 clones, over 80% found once. Sequencing was carried out using peripheral blood. The V call is TRBV7-2, the J call TRBJ2-6, with D possibly TRBD2 on 6 matching bases. The sequence came from a man aged 55 to 70 who had recovered from COVID-19. CDR3 residues: CASSLAGGRPGSGANVLTF. Here the CDR3 DNA reads TGTGCCAGCAGCTTAGCTGGAGGGAGGCCGGGCTCTGGGGCCAACGTCCTGACTTTC.